This paragraph reports one T cell receptor beta chain. Using immunoSEQ multiplex PCR, the repertoire was profiled, and TCRdb retains in-frame clones only, with some absent. This sample has more than 400,000 clones; 70% to 90% occur once, and the top ten carry about 3%. This entry is derived from a study of blood T cell repertoires in COVID-19. CDR1 is MNHNY, CDR2 SVGAGI, per germline (reference sequence). This CDR3 contains 19 residues. V was pared by 5 bases and J by 4 bases, with 13 bases of the junction left unmatched. The sequencing sample was made of peripheral blood. The V gene is TRBV6-6, the J gene TRBJ2-1; the match to TRBD2 covers 14 bases. This TCR derives from a human donor in a cohort sampled during active COVID-19. CDR3 sequence (DNA): TGTGCCAGCAGTCGCCGACTAGCGGGAGGGCGAGGGGATTACAATGAGCAGTTCTTC. Residues: CASSRRLAGGRGDYNEQFF.